A single sample gave rise to the 32 T cell receptor beta chains below, sequenced in a study of chemoradiotherapy in HPV16-positive cancers. TCRdb's table, derived via immunoSEQ multiplex PCR, lists solely in-frame clones and lacks some. This table holds 25,000 to 35,000 clones, approximately 89% found once. This material consisted of blood, taken from a patient who underwent chemoradiotherapy. The receptors come from a human donor with HPV-associated anogenital cancer.

This chain connects TRBV19 to TRBJ2-1, with a weak D call TRBD1 (5 bases). Deletions cut 8 bases from V and 0 bases from J, with 11 bases between. Per germline, CDR1 LNHDA and CDR2 SQIVND (reference sequence). The CDR3 contains 14 residues. This chain's CDR3 is CASGRAISYNEQFF. CDR3 sequence (DNA): TGTGCCAGTGGCAGGGCCATCTCCTACAATGAGCAGTTCTTC.

This clone was detected once. The gene calls are TRBV29-1 and TRBJ2-4, with TRBD1 as a possible D gene (6 bases). Germline lookup yields CDR1 SQVTM and CDR2 ANQGSEA. V lost 6 bases, J lost 5 bases, and 14 bases lay in between. This CDR3 comprises 13 residues. The CDR3 is CSVFAWTENIQYF. CDR3 nucleotides: TGCAGCGTATTCGCCTGGACAGAAAACATTCAGTACTTC.

This clone was observed once. The V call is TRBV7-9, the J call TRBJ2-7; TRBD1 matches at 7 bases. CDR1 and CDR2 from the germline V gene are SEHNR and FQNEAQ (reference sequence). The CDR3 is 13 amino acids. V shed 1 base and J 5 bases; nucleotides not matched to a gene: 2. The CDR3 coding sequence is TGTGCCAGCAGCTTAGGACAGGGCAACGAGCAGTACTTC. The encoded protein is CASSLGQGNEQYF.

This clone came up once. V gene TRBV19 combines with J gene TRBJ1-5, with D maybe TRBD1 (5 bases). The V end was cut by 4 bases, the J end by 8 bases, with 18 bases between. There are 15 residues in the CDR3. Germline CDR1 and CDR2: LNHDA and SQIVND (reference sequence). In DNA, the CDR3 is TGTGCCAGTAGTAATCGACAGACGAGCCGGGAGCCCCAGCATTTT. Translation gives CASSNRQTSREPQHF. The complete variable domain, with remaining parts taken from reference TRBV19 and TRBJ1-5, reads DGGITQSPKYLFRKEGQNVTLSCEQNLNHDAMYWYRQDPGQGLRLIYYSQIVNDFQKGDIAEGYSVSREKKESFPLTVTSAQKNPTAFYLCASSNRQTSREPQHFGDGTRLSIL.

This clone was found once. V is TRBV9 and J is TRBJ2-3; the match to TRBD1 covers 10 bases. This CDR3 is built from 13 residues. The V gene end was trimmed by 6 bases and the J gene end by 5 bases; junction bases not matched to a gene: 3. CDR1 and CDR2 (germline): SGDLS, YYNGEE. CDR3 sequence (DNA): TGTGCCAGCACGACAGGGGGCGTAGATACGCAGTATTTT. As protein: CASTTGGVDTQYF.

V is TRBV27 and J is TRBJ1-1; D call uncertain. The CDR3 spans 12 residues. V lost 3 bases and J 2 bases, leaving 4 bases between the germline ends. Per germline, CDR1 MNHEY and CDR2 SMNVEV (reference sequence). CDR3 in DNA: TGTGCCAGCAGTTTGCCAAACACTGAAGCTTTCTTT. Amino acid sequence: CASSLPNTEAFF.

This chain connects TRBV5-6 to TRBJ2-5; 8 nucleotides agree with TRBD1. Per germline, CDR1 SGHDT and CDR2 YYEEEE. V dropped 3 bases and J dropped 5; count of bases not matched to a gene: 6. The length of the CDR3 is 14 residues. The CDR3: CASSSPTGVETQYF. The CDR3 DNA reads TGTGCCAGCAGCTCTCCGACAGGGGTGGAGACCCAGTACTTC.

The chain joins TRBV20-1 to TRBJ2-5; no definite D call. V was cut by 6 bases and J by 5 bases, with 10 bases left in between. This CDR3 contains 11 residues. Germline CDR1 is DFQATT and CDR2 is SNEGSKA (reference sequence). For the CDR3, the DNA is TGCAGTGCCATGCAGTCGGAGACCCAGTACTTC. Translating gives CSAMQSETQYF.

This clone has only a few counts. V and J are TRBV18 and TRBJ2-3; D gene uncertain. V lost 3 bases to trimming and J lost 2 bases, with 9 bases between them. CDR1 KGHSH and CDR2 LQKENI come from the germline V gene. This CDR3 comprises 14 residues. The CDR3 region is CASSPSTHTDTQYF. CDR3 DNA sequence: TGTGCCAGCTCACCGTCGACTCACACAGATACGCAGTATTTT.

The genes are TRBV19 and TRBJ1-2, with 8 bases aligning to TRBD1. From germline, CDR1 is LNHDA and CDR2 SQIVND (reference sequence). J was trimmed by 2 bases and V by 2 bases; bases with no gene match: 4. The CDR3 runs 15 residues. This CDR3 is CASSIRQGSNYGYTF. The CDR3 DNA follows: TGTGCCAGTAGTATACGACAGGGGTCGAACTATGGCTACACCTTC.

The J gene is TRBJ2-7, the V gene TRBV7-2, with 7 positions matching TRBD1. J lost 2 bases, V lost 0 bases, and 4 bases had no gene match. Germline V gene lookup returns CDR1 SGHTA and CDR2 FQGNSA. CDR3 length: 15 amino acids. The DNA of the CDR3 is TGTGCCAGCAGCTTAGCCAGACAGGGACCCTACGAGCAGTACTTC. This sequence encodes CASSLARQGPYEQYF.

This chain links TRBV7-9 with TRBJ1-2; D is perhaps TRBD1 (6 bases). The CDR3 contains 13 residues. V was pared by 2 bases and J by 7 bases, with 11 bases between. The germline V gene encodes CDR1 SEHNR and CDR2 FQNEAQ (reference sequence). CDR3 sequence reads: CASSLTQGPGYTF. The CDR3, as DNA: TGTGCCAGCAGCTTAACTCAGGGGCCTGGCTACACCTTC.

The gene calls are TRBV6-1 and TRBJ1-1, with D maybe TRBD1 (5 bases). The CDR3 has 13 amino acids. Germline CDR1 and CDR2: MNHNS and SASEGT. V lost 4 bases and J lost 1, with 7 bases in between. CDR3 protein: CASSVTANTEAFF. The DNA of the CDR3 is TGTGCCAGCAGTGTGACAGCGAACACTGAAGCTTTCTTT.

This chain joins TRBV5-4 and TRBJ1-1; weak D call: TRBD1 (6 bases). Germline CDR1 reads SGHNT; CDR2 reads YYREEE (reference sequence). The CDR3 runs 16 residues. V dropped 3 bases and J dropped 2 bases, with 17 bases sitting between them. The CDR3 loop reads CASSSRREGGNTEAFF. The DNA of the CDR3 is TGTGCCAGCAGCTCCCGTCGTGAGGGGGGAAACACTGAAGCTTTCTTT. The whole variable domain, filled in from reference TRBV5-4 and TRBJ1-1, reads ETGVTQSPTHLIKTRGQQVTLRCSSQSGHNTVSWYQQALGQGPQFIFQYYREEENGRGNFPPRFSGLQFPNYSSELNVNALELDDSALYLCASSSRREGGNTEAFFGQGTRLTVV.

In this sample, this clone turned up once. The chain is built from TRBV6-5 and TRBJ2-2; D possibly matches TRBD1 or TRBD2 (6 bases each). CDR1 is MNHEY, CDR2 SVGAGI, per germline. This CDR3 region has 16 residues. V was shortened by 4 bases and J by 5 bases, with 17 bases between the two germline ends. CDR3 DNA sequence: TGTGCCAGCAGTTTTTTGGGGGGCCGCGGGACCGGGGAGCTGTTTTTT. Its protein is CASSFLGGRGTGELFF.

The V call is TRBV9, the J call TRBJ2-5; TRBD2 matches at 8 bases. There are 15 residues in the CDR3. The ends lost 4 bases at V and 2 bases at J; junction bases unmatched: 7. Germline values: CDR1 SGDLS, CDR2 YYNGEE. CDR3 in amino acids: CASSFTSGDQETQYF. CDR3 coding DNA: TGTGCCAGCAGCTTCACTAGCGGCGATCAAGAGACCCAGTACTTC.

The genes are TRBV5-6 and TRBJ1-1; D uncertain. The germline V gene encodes CDR1 SGHDT and CDR2 YYEEEE. V was shortened by 2 bases and J by 2 bases, with 4 bases between the two germline ends. This CDR3 contains 12 residues. This CDR3 is CASSFSNTEAFF. The CDR3 bases are TGTGCCAGCAGCTTTAGTAACACTGAAGCTTTCTTT.

This clone occurred once. The chain uses TRBV5-6 and TRBJ2-6, with D possibly being TRBD2 (5 bases). The germline CDR1 and CDR2 sequences are SGHDT and YYEEEE. This CDR3 is built from 15 residues. V lost 0 bases, J lost 2 bases, and 6 bases lay in between. CDR3 in amino acids: CASSLAGAGANVLTF. CDR3 in DNA: TGTGCCAGCAGCTTGGCCGGGGCTGGGGCCAACGTCCTGACTTTC. The entire variable domain, with the rest obtained from reference TRBV5-6 and TRBJ2-6, is as follows: DAGVTQSPTHLIKTRGQQVTLRCSPKSGHDTVSWYQQALGQGPQFIFQYYEEEERQRGNFPDRFSGHQFPNYSSELNVNALLLGDSALYLCASSLAGAGANVLTFGAGSRLTVL.

CDR3 sequence reads: CASTPGALNEKLFF. The CDR3 region has the DNA TGTGCCAGCACCCCCGGGGCGCTTAATGAAAAACTGTTTTTT. The V and J genes are TRBV7-9 and TRBJ1-4; TRBD1 is a possible D gene (5 bases). The CDR3 is 14 amino acids. Germline CDR1 SEHNR, CDR2 FQNEAQ (reference sequence). The V and J ends lost 7 bases and 4 bases respectively, with 13 bases between them.

The genes are TRBV6-5 and TRBJ2-7; 9 bases map to TRBD1. CDR3 length: 16 amino acids. Germline CDR1 MNHEY, CDR2 SVGAGI. V lost 2 bases to trimming and J lost 0 bases; unmatched junction nucleotides: 5. DNA for the CDR3: TGTGCCAGCAGTTACGTGGGGGGACAGGGCTCCTACGAGCAGTACTTC. This gives the protein CASSYVGGQGSYEQYF.

The rearrangement links TRBV25-1 to TRBJ2-7, with 9 bases fitting TRBD1. The CDR3 loop spans 15 amino acids. The ends lost 4 bases at V and 3 bases at J; junction bases unmatched: 7. Germline-derived CDR1 and CDR2 are MGHDK and SYGVNS. The CDR3 DNA reads as TGTGCCAGCAGTGCTTGGACAGGGGCCGACTACGAGCAGTACTTC. Residues: CASSAWTGADYEQYF.

CDR3 sequence: CASSLERVVDGYTF. The DNA of the CDR3 is TGTGCCAGCAGCTTGGAAAGGGTGGTGGATGGCTACACCTTC. The chain uses TRBV5-6 and TRBJ1-2; no clear D. Trimming cost V 0 bases and J 6 bases, with 12 bases left between them. Germline CDR1 is SGHDT and CDR2 is YYEEEE. The CDR3 covers 14 residues.

The genes are TRBV5-1 and TRBJ2-7; D ambiguous. Germline V gives CDR1 SGHRS, CDR2 YFSETQ. Trimming left V 2 bases short and J 3 bases short, with 9 bases between. The CDR3 consists of 13 residues. The CDR3 nucleotides are TGCGCCAGCAGCTTTGAACAGAGCTACGAGCAGTACTTC. This encodes CASSFEQSYEQYF.

The chain recombines TRBV29-1 with TRBJ2-3; 9 positions agree with TRBD2. Germline CDR1 is SQVTM and CDR2 is ANQGSEA. Germline trimming cut 4 bases from V and 1 base from J; bases unmatched to any gene: 3. The CDR3 covers 14 residues. CDR3 residues: CSVGAGGGTDTQYF. The CDR3, as DNA: TGCAGCGTTGGTGCGGGGGGGGGCACAGATACGCAGTATTTT.

Only one count was recorded for this clone. V and J are TRBV30 and TRBJ1-2, with D possibly matching TRBD1 (6 bases). CDR1 and CDR2 (germline): GTSNPN, SVGIG (reference sequence). The V gene lost 2 bases and the J gene lost 4 bases, with 11 bases spanning the gap. The CDR3 has 13 amino acids. The CDR3 DNA sequence: TGTGCCTGGAGTTCAGGGGCGTCCTATGGCTACACCTTC. It codes for CAWSSGASYGYTF.

V usage is TRBV5-4 and J usage is TRBJ2-1; 11 positions agree with TRBD2. Trimming at V came to 2 bases and at J to 9 bases, leaving 10 bases not matched to a gene. CDR3 size: 16 residues. CDR1 is SGHNT, CDR2 YYREEE, per germline (reference sequence). CDR3 sequence: CASSFVRLAGLPEQFF. The CDR3 DNA follows: TGTGCCAGCAGCTTCGTTCGACTAGCGGGGTTACCTGAGCAGTTCTTC.

This clone is categorized as medium-sized (0.01 to 0.1%). The chain uses TRBV7-2 and TRBJ1-2; TRBD1 aligns across 8 bases. This CDR3 contains 15 residues. After removal of 4 bases from V and 4 bases from J, the junction contained 8 bases not matched to a gene. Germline loops: CDR1 SGHTA, CDR2 FQGNSA. CDR3 region: CASSYSGGFFYGYTF. CDR3 bases: TGTGCCAGCAGCTATTCAGGGGGCTTTTTCTATGGCTACACCTTC. Full variable domain (remainder filled in from reference TRBV7-2 and TRBJ1-2): GAGVSQSPSNKVTEKGKDVELRCDPISGHTALYWYRQSLGQGLEFLIYFQGNSAPDKSGLPSDRFSAERTGGSVSTLTIQRTQQEDSAVYLCASSYSGGFFYGYTFGSGTRLTVV.

The gene calls are TRBV4-2 and TRBJ2-3; 9 bases line up with TRBD2. CDR3 length: 17 amino acids. The germline CDR1 and CDR2 sequences are LGHNA and YNFKEQ. J gave up 5 bases and V 1 base, and 10 bases lay outside the gene matches. The CDR3 coding sequence is TGTGCCAGCAGCCAAGCCCGGCCCAGCGGGAGGATAGATACGCAGTATTTT. This codes for CASSQARPSGRIDTQYF.

As to this clone: Relative to the germline gene, one junction end is altered; a read error may explain this. V and J are TRBV11-2 and TRBJ2-2; 10 nucleotides line up with TRBD2. The CDR3 extends over 16 amino acids. Germline V gene sequence: CDR1 SGHAT, CDR2 FQNNGV. Written as DNA, the CDR3 is TGTGCCAGCAGCTTAGCAGAGCGGGAGGGGACCCGGGGAGCTGTTTTT. Translating it yields CASSLAEREGTRGAVF.

This chain joins TRBV6-5 and TRBJ2-2, with D maybe TRBD2 (5 bases). Germline loops: CDR1 MNHEY, CDR2 SVGAGI. The V end lost 2 bases, the J end lost 6 bases, and 10 bases lay between the germline ends. The CDR3 extends over 14 amino acids. As DNA, the CDR3 is TGTGCCAGCAGTTACAACGGGGTTGCCGGGGAGCTGTTTTTT. This codes for CASSYNGVAGELFF.

V usage is TRBV10-2 and J usage is TRBJ2-7; TRBD1 agrees at 7 bases. CDR3 length: 16 residues. Germline-derived CDR1 and CDR2 are WSHSY and SAAADI. V dropped 2 bases and J dropped 4; count of bases not matched to a gene: 11. CDR3 in DNA: TGCGCCAGCAGTGAGAGGGCTCCGGGACAGTTATACGAGCAGTACTTC. It is translated as CASSERAPGQLYEQYF.

This CDR3 is CASRIELYSNQPQHF. CDR3 nucleotide sequence: TGTGCCAGCAGGATTGAGCTATATAGCAATCAGCCCCAGCATTTT. The J gene is TRBJ1-5, the V gene TRBV27; D call uncertain. V was clipped by 6 bases and J by 0 bases, with 12 bases between them. CDR1 is MNHEY, CDR2 SMNVEV, per germline (reference sequence). The CDR3 is 15 amino acids.